The rows below give T cell receptor beta chains drawn from one sample of a study of blood T cell repertoires in COVID-19. Some clones are missing from TCRdb's copy, which holds only in-frame ones; the method was immunoSEQ multiplex PCR. Of 120,000 to 150,000 clones listed, 84% are singletons. The sequencing input was PBMCs or T cells enriched from blood (not recorded which). Receptors originate from a man in his forties or fifties with acute COVID-19. CDR3s include the opening cysteine and the closing phenylalanine or tryptophan. The order of the fields is D gene, J gene, CDR3 length, clone size, V gene, CDR3 DNA, CDR3 protein. A D gene is named only where the DNA matches it firmly. Some rows have no size entry. The others give once, few or many, or a class for an expanded clone.

>TRBD1|TRBJ1-2|15|NA|TRBV10-2
TGCGCCAGCAGTGTGGGCCCCGGGACAGGGTTGGGCTACACCTTC
CASSVGPGTGLGYTF
>TRBD1|TRBJ1-2|16|NA|TRBV28
TGTGCCAGCAGTCTTCGGGACAGGAGTATCAGCTATGGCTACACCTTC
CASSLRDRSISYGYTF
>NA|TRBJ1-1|15|NA|TRBV5-4
TGTGCCAGCAGCCCCAGCGGGGGGGGTGGGACTGAAGCTTTCTTT
CASSPSGGGGTEAFF
>TRBD1|TRBJ1-4|14|NA|TRBV5-4
TGTGCCAGCAGCCCATCGACAGGGGGTGAAAAACTGTTTTTT
CASSPSTGGEKLFF
>TRBD1|TRBJ1-2|16|NA|TRBV28
TGTGCCAGCAGTTTAATTCAGACAGGGGGCGTGTATGGCTACACCTTC
CASSLIQTGGVYGYTF
>TRBD1|TRBJ1-4|14|NA|TRBV4-1
TGCGCCAGCGTAGGGACAGGGGGCTTTGAAAAACTGTTTTTT
CASVGTGGFEKLFF
>NA|TRBJ1-4|15|NA|TRBV28
TGTGCCAGCGGCGGGGCTTCTGCAACTAATGAAAAACTGTTTTTT
CASGGASATNEKLFF
>NA|TRBJ2-5|15|NA|TRBV14
TGTGCCAGCAGCCGAGAGTGGGGCGACCAAGAGACCCAGTACTTC
CASSREWGDQETQYF
>NA|TRBJ2-2|15|NA|TRBV7-2
TGTGCCAGCAGCTTAGCAGCAGGGAACACCGGGGAGCTGTTTTTT
CASSLAAGNTGELFF
>TRBD1|TRBJ1-1|15|NA|TRBV13
TGTGCCAGCAGCTTAGCATCGCTTAGACAGGGGGAAGCTTTCTTT
CASSLASLRQGEAFF
>TRBD1|TRBJ1-5|15|NA|TRBV19
TGTGCCAGTACCCTTCAGGGGGCTAGCAATCAGCCCCAGCATTTT
CASTLQGASNQPQHF
>TRBD2|TRBJ2-1|15|few|TRBV7-2
TGTGCCAGCAGCTCCCGGTGGGGGAGGGCGGATGAGCAGTTCTTC
CASSSRWGRADEQFF
>NA|TRBJ1-4|13|NA|TRBV11-3
TGTGCCAGCTTGGGGGGAATTAATGAAAAACTGTTTTTT
CASLGGINEKLFF
>TRBD1|TRBJ2-7|15|NA|TRBV5-1
TGCGCCAGCAGCCCCCGGACAGGGGACGGTAGCGAGCAGTACTTC
CASSPRTGDGSEQYF
>TRBD2|TRBJ2-3|14|once|TRBV5-1
TGCGCCAGCAGCTTGGTCGCGGGGGGAGATACGCAGTATTTT
CASSLVAGGDTQYF
>TRBD1|TRBJ1-2|12|NA|TRBV5-4
TGTGCCAGCAGCTTGAAACCTGACAGGGCGTACTTC
CASSLKPDRAYF
>NA|TRBJ1-1|14|NA|TRBV27
TGTGCCAGCCGACTTCGGGGGGGGAACACTGAAGCTTTCTTT
CASRLRGGNTEAFF
>NA|TRBJ1-2|15|few|TRBV28
TGTGCCAGCAGTTTATCCCAGGGGCGCAGGTATGGCTACACCTTC
CASSLSQGRRYGYTF
>NA|TRBJ1-1|14|NA|TRBV5-1
TGCGCCAGCAGCCCCTGGGAGGTTGGCACTGAAGCTTTCTTT
CASSPWEVGTEAFF
>NA|TRBJ1-1|15|NA|TRBV24-1
TGTGCCACCAGTGGAGCGGGGGGCGGGTACACTGAAGCTTTCTTT
CATSGAGGGYTEAFF
>TRBD1|TRBJ1-6|16|NA|TRBV19
TGTGCCAGTAGTGCACAGGACAGGGGTTGGAATTCACCCCTCCACTTT
CASSAQDRGWNSPLHF
>NA|TRBJ2-3|14|NA|TRBV7-9
TGTGCCAGCAGCTTAGCGACAGATACAGATACGCAGTATTTT
CASSLATDTDTQYF
>TRBD1|TRBJ1-2|14|NA|TRBV5-1
TGCGCCAGCAGCTCCGGGACAGGTCTCGATGGCTACACCTTC
CASSSGTGLDGYTF
>NA|TRBJ1-4|15|NA|TRBV28
TGTGCCAGCAGTTTATTCTCCAGGGCTAATGAAAAACTGTTTTTT
CASSLFSRANEKLFF
>NA|TRBJ2-1|13|NA|TRBV28
TGTGCCAGCAGTTTCAGCGAGTACAATGAGCAGTTCTTC
CASSFSEYNEQFF
>TRBD1|TRBJ2-2|16|NA|TRBV18
TGTGCCAGCTCACCCCAGGACAGGGGCAACACCGGGGAGCTGTTTTTT
CASSPQDRGNTGELFF
>NA|TRBJ2-3|16|NA|TRBV4-3
TGCGCCAGCAGCCAAGAGGCAAGGCGGGGCACAGATACGCAGTATTTT
CASSQEARRGTDTQYF
>NA|TRBJ1-2|15|once|TRBV4-1
TGCGCCAGCAGCGATAACAGGGTTACAAACTATGGCTACACCTTC
CASSDNRVTNYGYTF
>TRBD1|TRBJ2-2|15|NA|TRBV29-1
TGCAGCGCTACCGGGACAGGGGCTAACACCGGGGAGCTGTTTTTT
CSATGTGANTGELFF
>NA|TRBJ1-4|14|NA|TRBV5-5
TGTGCCAGCAGAAACGGAGTACAAAATGAAAAACTGTTTTTT
CASRNGVQNEKLFF
>TRBD1|TRBJ2-7|13|NA|TRBV28
TGTGAGACCCGGGGACAGGGATTCTACGAGCAGTACTTC
CETRGQGFYEQYF
>TRBD2|TRBJ2-2|16|NA|TRBV19
TGTGCCAGTACCCCTGGGGGGGGAGGGAACACCGGGGAGCTGTTTTTT
CASTPGGGGNTGELFF
>TRBD1|TRBJ2-2|15|NA|TRBV3-1/TRBV3-2
TGTGCCAGCAGCCCCGGACAGGTGATCACCGGGGAGCTGTTTTTT
CASSPGQVITGELFF
>NA|TRBJ2-5|16|NA|TRBV5-1
TGCGCCAGCAGCTGGGAGGAGGAGGTTCGTCAAGAGACCCAGTACTTC
CASSWEEEVRQETQYF
>NA|TRBJ1-1|16|NA|TRBV4-2
TGTGCCAGCAGCCCATTTATAGGGACATCGAACACTGAAGCTTTCTTT
CASSPFIGTSNTEAFF
>TRBD2|TRBJ2-4|16|NA|TRBV3-1/TRBV3-2
TGTGCCAGCACCCAGCGGGGGCCCTGGGCCAAAAACATTCAGTACTTC
CASTQRGPWAKNIQYF
>NA|TRBJ1-1|17|NA|TRBV5-6
TGTGCCAGCAGCTTGGGTGCGGGTTTCGTTCAGTTCGCTGAAGCTTTCTTT
CASSLGAGFVQFAEAFF
>NA|TRBJ2-5|11|NA|TRBV20-1
TGCAGTGCTAGAGATCTCCGGACCCAGTACTTC
CSARDLRTQYF
>TRBD1|TRBJ2-7|17|few|TRBV7-9
TGTGCCAGCAGCTTAGCGCCAGGGGGCGAGCCGTGGGGCGAGCAGTACTTC
CASSLAPGGEPWGEQYF